The 8 T cell receptor beta chains below were found in one sample sequenced in a study of Ad26.COV2.S vaccination and SARS-CoV-2 variants. Treatment specified: roughly 19 received Ad26.COV2.S at low or high dose, single or two shots; several received placebo; per-sample allocation not given. Day 63 after the first injection of vaccine or placebo was the sampling time. The table came from immunoSEQ multiplex PCR; TCRdb's copy has only in-frame clones and leaves some out. The sample has some 450,000 clones, around 90% seen once. Sample: peripheral blood, taken in a trial of Ad26.COV2.S vaccine versus placebo. The source is a person aged 18-60 years who received the Ad26.COV2.S COVID-19 vaccine or a placebo.

The chain recombines TRBV4-2 with TRBJ1-5, with 10 bases aligning to TRBD1. The junction had 11 bases not matched to a gene; V was cut back by 4 bases and J by 2 bases. Germline lookup yields CDR1 LGHNA and CDR2 YNFKEQ. This CDR3 is 18 amino acids long. The CDR3 coding sequence is TGTGCCAGCAGCCCCCGTCCCGGGACAGGGGATGGCAATCAGCCCCAGCATTTT. As protein: CASSPRPGTGDGNQPQHF.

This clone showed up just once. The rearrangement uses TRBV3-1 (or the pseudogene TRBV3-2) and TRBJ1-6; D remains unclear. The CDR3 contains 15 residues. CDR1 is LGHDT and CDR2 is YNNKEL in the germline V gene (reference sequence). The ends were cut back, 0 bases at V and 5 bases at J, with 8 bases in the middle. This CDR3 reads CASSQEIRDNSPLHF. Here the CDR3 DNA reads TGTGCCAGCAGCCAAGAAATCCGTGATAATTCACCCCTCCACTTT.

This chain uses TRBV7-9 with TRBJ1-1; the D gene is possibly TRBD1 (6 bases). There are 16 residues in the CDR3. CDR1 is SEHNR, CDR2 FQNEAQ, per germline (reference sequence). Trimming left V 7 bases short and J 5 bases short, with 23 bases between. The CDR3 protein is CASTPPGSGAGTEAFF. The DNA of the CDR3 is TGTGCCAGCACCCCACCTGGATCGGGGGCCGGTACTGAAGCTTTCTTT.

The V gene is TRBV9, the J gene TRBJ2-5; unclear D gene. CDR1 is SGDLS, CDR2 YYNGEE, per germline. The V and J ends lost 0 bases and 4 bases respectively, with 13 bases between them. This CDR3 contains 15 residues. CDR3 loop: CASSVGGTPPETQYF. DNA for the CDR3: TGTGCCAGCAGCGTAGGAGGTACTCCGCCAGAGACCCAGTACTTC.

The gene calls are TRBV5-5 and TRBJ2-7; 8 bases match TRBD1. Germline-derived CDR1 and CDR2 are SGHKS and YYEKEE (reference sequence). V was clipped by 0 bases and J by 4 bases; unmatched bases: 15. This CDR3 region has 18 residues. CDR3 region: CASSLEMVYAGGGYEQYF. DNA of the CDR3: TGTGCCAGCAGCTTGGAGATGGTATATGCAGGGGGCGGGTACGAGCAGTACTTC.

The chain recombines TRBV5-6 with TRBJ1-6; TRBD1 matches 9 bases. CDR1 SGHDT and CDR2 YYEEEE come from the germline V gene. The V and J ends lost 6 bases and 8 bases, in that order; junction bases with no gene match: 9. The CDR3 totals 15 residues. DNA for the CDR3: TGTGCCAGCACCTCCCCGGGACAGGGCGATTCACCCCTCCACTTT. Its translation is CASTSPGQGDSPLHF.

This rearrangement joins TRBV18 to TRBJ2-1; D remains ambiguous. The CDR3 contains 13 residues. V lost 1 base and J 2 bases, leaving 3 bases between the germline ends. CDR1 KGHSH and CDR2 LQKENI come from the germline V gene. The CDR3, as DNA: TGTGCCAGCTCACCACAACCCTACAATGAGCAGTTCTTC. It encodes CASSPQPYNEQFF.

V gene TRBV7-9 combines with J gene TRBJ2-3; D gene uncertain. V dropped 4 bases and J dropped 11 bases, with 19 bases sitting between them. Germline CDR1 and CDR2: SEHNR and FQNEAQ (reference sequence). There are 14 residues in the CDR3. The CDR3 coding sequence is TGTGCCAGCAGCTCCGGTAGGGTGTGGGGTGGGCAGTATTTT. It encodes CASSSGRVWGGQYF.